Included here is one T cell receptor (beta chain) sequence, with context. J gave up 1 base and V 4 bases, and 4 bases lay outside the gene matches. From germline, CDR1 is GTSNPN and CDR2 SVGIG (reference sequence). This CDR3 region has 14 residues. The data are from a study of blood T cell repertoires in COVID-19. Whole-study context: Researchers got acute and convalescent COVID-19 samples from the United States, Italy and Spain. In each case, the material was cDNA or gDNA derived from T cells, B-cell-depleted T cells, or PBMCs.

Original handling: For nucleated cells, counts were estimated from reference gene primer amplification. The table came from immunoSEQ multiplex PCR; TCRdb's copy has only in-frame clones and leaves some out. V, J and clone size were drawn from that table, and D and trimming were deduced from the DNA. This table has around 93,000 clones, about 81% appearing once. The chain carries TRBV30 and TRBJ1-5, with 7 bases matching TRBD1. This sequence was found in a man older than 75 with acute or convalescent COVID-19. Sequencing was performed on peripheral blood. The CDR3 region is CAWTTGASNQPQHF. The CDR3 DNA sequence: TGTGCCTGGACAACAGGGGCGAGCAATCAGCCCCAGCATTTT.